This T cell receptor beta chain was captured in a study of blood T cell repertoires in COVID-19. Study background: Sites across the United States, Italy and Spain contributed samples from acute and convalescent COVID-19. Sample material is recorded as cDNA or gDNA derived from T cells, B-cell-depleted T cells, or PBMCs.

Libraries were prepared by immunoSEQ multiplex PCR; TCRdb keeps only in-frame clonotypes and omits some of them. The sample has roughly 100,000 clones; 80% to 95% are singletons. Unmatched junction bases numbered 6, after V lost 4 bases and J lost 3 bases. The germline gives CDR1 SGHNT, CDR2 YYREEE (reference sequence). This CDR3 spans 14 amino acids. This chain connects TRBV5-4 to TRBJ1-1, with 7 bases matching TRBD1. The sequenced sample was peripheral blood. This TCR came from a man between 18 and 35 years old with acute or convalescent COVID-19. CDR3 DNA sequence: TGTGCCAGCAGCCAACAGGGGTCCTACACTGAAGCTTTCTTT. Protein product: CASSQQGSYTEAFF.